A selection of T cell receptor beta chains follows, all from one sample in a study of OX40 agonist ivuxolimab in advanced cancers. Only in-frame clones appear in the TCRdb table, and some are missing; sequencing was by immunoSEQ multiplex PCR. The sample carries approximately 8,800 clones, about 81% recorded once. The source material was CD4+ or CD8+ T cells sorted from blood, sampled in a trial of the OX40 agonist ivuxolimab. These receptors originate from an adult with an advanced solid tumor such as melanoma, head and neck, liver or kidney cancer. Both conserved end residues are part of each CDR3. A D gene is named only where the DNA matches it firmly. A clone size is listed for some rows: how often the clone was seen (once, few, many), or a class if it is expanded.

clone_size d_call j_call v_call cdr3_aa cdr3_nt
. TRBD1 TRBJ2-3 TRBV11-3 CASSLGTGSFTDTQYF TGTGCCAGCAGCCTTGGGACAGGCTCTTTCACAGATACGCAGTATTTT
once TRBD2 TRBJ2-1 TRBV9 CASSVEIGGAPSDEQFF TGTGCCAGCAGCGTAGAGATCGGGGGGGCGCCAAGCGATGAGCAGTTCTTC
. TRBD2 TRBJ2-5 TRBV7-9 CASSWSGGGQETQYF TGTGCCAGCAGCTGGAGCGGGGGGGGGCAAGAGACCCAGTACTTC
. . TRBJ1-1 TRBV6-5 CASSSPRGSEAFF TGTGCCAGCAGTTCCCCGCGAGGGTCTGAAGCTTTCTTT
. . TRBJ2-3 TRBV6-6 CASSYTGEADTQYF TGTGCCAGCAGTTATACGGGGGAGGCAGATACGCAGTATTTT
. TRBD1 TRBJ2-7 TRBV7-6 CASSPTGIEQYF TGTGCCAGCAGCCCGACAGGGATCGAGCAGTACTTC
. TRBD1 TRBJ1-5 TRBV6-6 CASSYDRVQPQHF TGTGCCAGCAGTTATGACAGGGTCCAGCCCCAGCATTTT
. TRBD1 TRBJ1-5 TRBV6-5 CASRDLTGGGQPQHF TGTGCCAGCAGGGACCTAACAGGGGGTGGTCAGCCCCAGCATTTT
. TRBD1 TRBJ1-5 TRBV15 CATSRDRVSNQPQHF TGTGCCACCAGCAGGGACAGGGTTAGCAATCAGCCCCAGCATTTT
. . TRBJ1-5 TRBV30 CVIVCGEDPQHF TGTGTGATTGTTTGCGGGGAGGACCCCCAGCATTTT
. TRBD2 TRBJ2-7 TRBV6-1 CASSELPGGRDEQYF TGTGCCAGCAGTGAATTACCGGGGGGGCGGGACGAGCAGTACTTC
. TRBD2 TRBJ2-5 TRBV7-8 CASSESGTSPWDF TGTGCCAGCAGCGAAAGTGGGACTAGCCCCTGGGACTTC
. . TRBJ2-7 TRBV6-5 CASSYSTQGGDEQYF TGTGCCAGCAGTTACTCGACACAGGGGGGGGACGAGCAGTACTTC
few TRBD2 TRBJ2-1 TRBV2 CASPAYGVAGFDYNEQFF TGTGCCAGCCCGGCTTATGGGGTAGCGGGGTTTGACTACAATGAGCAGTTCTTC
. TRBD1 TRBJ2-7 TRBV16 CASSPRQGADYEQYF TGTGCCAGCAGCCCCCGACAGGGGGCGGACTACGAGCAGTACTTC
. . TRBJ1-2 TRBV5-4 CASSPPMANYGYTF TGTGCCAGCAGCCCCCCCATGGCTAACTATGGCTACACCTTC
. TRBD1 TRBJ2-1 TRBV7-9 CASSPRTGGRDNEQFF TGTGCCAGCAGCCCCAGGACAGGGGGCAGAGACAATGAGCAGTTCTTC
. . TRBJ2-3 TRBV6-8 CASGLRYKVTDTQYF TGTGCCAGCGGGCTTCGGTACAAGGTAACAGATACGCAGTATTTT
. . TRBJ1-5 TRBV19 CASSIIDNQPQHF TGTGCCAGTAGTATAATAGACAATCAGCCCCAGCATTTT
. TRBD1 TRBJ1-1 TRBV11-2 CASSYPTGKEAFF TGTGCCAGCAGTTACCCGACAGGGAAAGAGGCTTTCTTT
. . TRBJ1-1 TRBV6-6 CASSITGLNTEAFF TGTGCCAGCAGTATCACAGGGTTGAACACTGAAGCTTTCTTT
. . TRBJ2-7 TRBV15 CATSREKGIWYEQYF TGTGCCACCAGCAGAGAAAAAGGGATATGGTACGAGCAGTACTTC
medium-sized TRBD1 TRBJ2-3 TRBV11-3 CASSLKQGDTDTQYF TGTGCCAGCAGCCTGAAACAGGGGGACACAGATACGCAGTATTTT
. . TRBJ2-3 TRBV6-5 CASREEGLGDTQYF TGTGCCAGCAGGGAGGAAGGTCTTGGAGATACGCAGTATTTT
. . TRBJ1-1 TRBV6-1 CAGGKSTEAFF TGTGCGGGGGGCAAAAGTACTGAAGCTTTCTTT
medium-sized . TRBJ2-3 TRBV27 CASSLGLAADTQYF TGTGCCAGCAGTTTGGGGCTAGCTGCGGATACGCAGTATTTT
once . TRBJ1-5 TRBV27 CASSRRGGHNQPQHF TGTGCCAGCAGTAGAAGGGGTGGACATAATCAGCCCCAGCATTTT
. . TRBJ1-1 TRBV7-2 CASSGWNTETFF TGTGCCAGCAGCGGCTGGAACACTGAAACTTTCTTT
. TRBD2 TRBJ2-7 TRBV11-2 CASSLGASGLLSYEQYF TGTGCCAGCAGCTTAGGCGCTAGCGGGCTACTCTCCTACGAGCAGTACTTC
few . TRBJ2-7 TRBV11-3 CASSSVWEQYF TGTGCCAGCAGCAGTGTGTGGGAGCAGTACTTC
. TRBD2 TRBJ2-5 TRBV7-6 CASSLERGAGETQYF TGTGCCAGCAGCTTAGAGCGGGGGGCAGGAGAGACCCAGTACTTC